The 9 T cell receptor beta chains below all came from one sample that was sequenced in a study of blood T cell repertoires in COVID-19. Sequenced by immunoSEQ multiplex PCR; TCRdb stores in-frame clones only, minus some. The sample holds tens of thousands of clones, 70% to 90% seen once. Sequencing used peripheral blood. The receptor source for this set is a man between 70 and 80 years old with acute or convalescent COVID-19.

The J gene is TRBJ2-5, the V gene TRBV6-5; 11 nucleotides line up with TRBD1. The CDR3 contains 16 residues. The germline V gene has CDR1 MNHEY and CDR2 SVGAGI. J was trimmed by 5 bases and V by 2 bases; bases with no gene match: 7. CDR3 sequence reads: CASSYDPGQGDETQYF. Here the CDR3 DNA reads TGTGCCAGCAGTTACGACCCGGGACAGGGGGACGAGACCCAGTACTTC.

The chain recombines TRBV19 with TRBJ1-2, with a weak D call TRBD1 (6 bases). The germline gives CDR1 LNHDA, CDR2 SQIVND (reference sequence). V dropped 2 bases and J dropped 5 bases, with 18 bases sitting between them. This CDR3 is 16 amino acids long. The CDR3 nucleotides are TGTGCCAGTAGTATAATTGGGGACACGGTTTTGTATGGCTACACCTTC. This codes for CASSIIGDTVLYGYTF.

CDR3 nucleotides: TGTGCCAGCAGCCATGAATCGCGGGGTTTTGGCTATGGCTACACCTTC. This codes for CASSHESRGFGYGYTF. This rearrangement joins TRBV4-2 to TRBJ1-2, with D unresolved. The CDR3 covers 16 residues. With 3 bases removed from V and 4 bases from J, the gap between germline ends came to 18 bases. Looked up from germline, CDR1 is LGHNA and CDR2 is YNFKEQ.

J is TRBJ1-2 and V is TRBV23-1, with 7 bases fitting TRBD1. TRBV23-1 is an ORF, and what it does is uncertain. V lost 2 bases to trimming and J lost 5 bases; unmatched junction nucleotides: 20. The CDR3 spans 19 residues. The CDR3 nucleotides read TGCGCCAGCAGTCAAGCCTATCGACAGGGTCTTCCTTTATGGTATGGCTACACCTTC. It translates to CASSQAYRQGLPLWYGYTF.

This clone was observed a single time. The genes are TRBV6-2 or TRBV6-3 and TRBJ2-5; 7 bases line up with TRBD1. Trimming took 2 bases from V and 5 from J; bases not matched to a gene: 5. Germline V lookup: CDR1 MNHEY, CDR2 SVGEGT. This CDR3 is built from 14 residues. In DNA, the CDR3 is TGTGCCAGCAGTTACAACCTGGACAGGGAGACCCAGTACTTC. Residues: CASSYNLDRETQYF.

The J gene is TRBJ2-2, the V gene TRBV7-6; D gene uncertain. Trimming pared 5 bases from V and 0 bases from J, leaving 13 bases between. This CDR3 spans 16 amino acids. Looked up from germline, CDR1 is SGHVS and CDR2 is FNYEAQ. The DNA for the CDR3 is TGTGCCAGCAGCCCCGCCAGGCAGGCGAACACCGGGGAGCTGTTTTTT. Amino acid sequence: CASSPARQANTGELFF.

This clone came up once. The chain employs TRBV7-2 and TRBJ1-1, with D possibly TRBD1 on 5 matching bases. The CDR3 has 13 amino acids. CDR1 SGHTA and CDR2 FQGNSA come from the germline V gene. V lost 3 bases and J 1 base, leaving 6 bases between the germline ends. CDR3: CASSFQGNTEAFF. CDR3 coding DNA: TGTGCCAGCAGCTTTCAGGGGAACACTGAAGCTTTCTTT.

The gene calls are TRBV6-2 or TRBV6-3 and TRBJ1-6; 9 nucleotides line up with TRBD1. This CDR3 spans 16 amino acids. With V trimmed by 7 bases and J by 10 bases, 14 bases remained unmatched. In germline, CDR1 is MNHEY, CDR2 SVGEGT. CDR3 loop: CASNPSGGQGKSPLHF. The CDR3, as DNA: TGTGCCAGCAACCCCTCCGGCGGACAGGGGAAATCACCCCTCCACTTT.

This chain uses TRBV2 with TRBJ1-1; 7 bases fit TRBD1. The J segment lost 0 bases and the V segment lost 9 bases, leaving 10 bases of the junction unmatched. CDR3 length equals 15 residues. Germline V gene lookup returns CDR1 SNHLY and CDR2 FYNNEI. The CDR3 region has the DNA TGTGCCAGTTACGACAGGGTGGGGATGAACACTGAAGCTTTCTTT. Protein product: CASYDRVGMNTEAFF.